The 22 T cell receptor beta chains given below trace back to one sample, sequenced in a study of blood T cell repertoires in COVID-19. Some clones are missing from TCRdb's copy, which holds only in-frame ones; the method was immunoSEQ multiplex PCR. This table has around 59,000 clones, 75% to 90% appearing once. Sequencing was performed on peripheral blood. The receptors come from a man aged 55 to 70 with acute or convalescent COVID-19.

This chain connects TRBV19 to TRBJ2-3; D not resolved. This CDR3 contains 15 residues. V lost 5 bases and J 0 bases, leaving 12 bases between the germline ends. Germline V gene sequence: CDR1 LNHDA, CDR2 SQIVND (reference sequence). This CDR3 is CASSQDRASTDTQYF. The CDR3 nucleotides are TGTGCCAGTAGTCAGGATCGAGCTAGCACAGATACGCAGTATTTT.

In this sample, this clone turned up a few times. The chain couples TRBV7-6 to TRBJ2-7; 11 nucleotides line up with TRBD1. CDR3 length: 15 amino acids. Unmatched junction bases numbered 4, after V lost 4 bases and J lost 2 bases. Per the germline V gene, CDR1 is SGHVS and CDR2 is FNYEAQ. As DNA, the CDR3 is TGTGCCAGCAGCTCACCGGACAGGGGGCCCTACGAGCAGTACTTC. Protein product: CASSSPDRGPYEQYF.

This clone was seen a few times. The V call is TRBV3-1 (or the pseudogene TRBV3-2), the J call TRBJ2-5; TRBD2 matches at 8 bases. Losses at the gene ends were 2 bases for V and 1 base for J; bases not matched to a gene: 6. CDR3 length: 16 amino acids. The germline V gene encodes CDR1 LGHDT and CDR2 YNNKEL (reference sequence). CDR3 nucleotides: TGTGCCAGCAGCCAACGACTAGCGAAGCTCCAAGAGACCCAGTACTTC. Translating it yields CASSQRLAKLQETQYF.

The V and J genes are TRBV27 and TRBJ1-2; D not resolved. The CDR3 is 14 amino acids. Germline V CDR1 and CDR2: MNHEY, SMNVEV (reference sequence). V lost 0 bases to trimming and J lost 3 bases, with 8 bases between them. CDR3 sequence (DNA): TGTGCCAGCAGTTTATCACTATCCCACTATGGCTACACCTTC. This translates into CASSLSLSHYGYTF.

The chain carries TRBV19 and TRBJ1-1; D unresolved. This CDR3 has 13 amino acids. Germline values: CDR1 LNHDA, CDR2 SQIVND (reference sequence). The ends were cut back, 5 bases at V and 1 base at J, with 8 bases in the middle. The CDR3 region has the DNA TGTGCCAGTAGTCTGACTTGGAACACTGAAGCTTTCTTT. It specifies CASSLTWNTEAFF.

The V and J genes are TRBV5-1 and TRBJ2-5; 8 bases agree with TRBD2. Unmatched junction bases numbered 4, after V lost 4 bases and J lost 2 bases. The CDR3 has 14 residues. CDR1 is SGHRS and CDR2 is YFSETQ in the germline V gene. The CDR3 here is CASSPGGAQETQYF. Here the CDR3 DNA reads TGCGCCAGCAGCCCGGGAGGGGCTCAAGAGACCCAGTACTTC.

The chain has TRBV25-1 and TRBJ2-3; 11 bases are shared with TRBD2. This CDR3 has 17 amino acids. After removal of 0 bases from V and 4 bases from J, the junction contained 6 bases not matched to a gene. Germline values: CDR1 MGHDK, CDR2 SYGVNS. CDR3 sequence reads: CASSEYRLAGGADTQYF. DNA of the CDR3: TGTGCCAGCAGTGAATATCGGTTAGCGGGAGGGGCAGATACGCAGTATTTT.

The chain combines TRBV30 with TRBJ1-1; 8 bases are shared with TRBD1. Germline CDR1 reads GTSNPN; CDR2 reads SVGIG (reference sequence). This CDR3 region has 14 residues. The V gene end was trimmed by 2 bases and the J gene end by 1 base; junction bases not matched to a gene: 3. The CDR3 protein is CAWSSGTGNTEAFF. The CDR3 nucleotides are TGTGCCTGGAGTAGCGGGACAGGGAACACTGAAGCTTTCTTT.

The rearrangement uses TRBV19 and TRBJ1-1; 9 bases agree with TRBD1. Per germline, CDR1 LNHDA and CDR2 SQIVND (reference sequence). This CDR3 has 16 residues. V trimming: 3 bases; J trimming: 4 bases; junction bases outside the gene matches: 9. CDR3 region: CASSMSRGQGLTEAFF. The CDR3 nucleotides are TGTGCCAGTAGTATGTCCCGAGGACAGGGGCTCACTGAAGCTTTCTTT.

This sequence joins TRBV7-2 and TRBJ2-6; the match to TRBD1 covers 8 bases. Germline V gene lookup returns CDR1 SGHTA and CDR2 FQGNSA. The CDR3 runs 15 residues. Trimming removed 5 bases from V and 4 bases from J; junction bases left unmatched: 4. The CDR3 spells CASSGQGTGANVLTF. As DNA, the CDR3 is TGTGCCAGCAGCGGACAGGGAACCGGGGCCAACGTCCTGACTTTC.

The chain is built from TRBV29-1 and TRBJ2-1; tentative D call: TRBD2 (5 bases). The CDR3 has 13 residues. Germline CDR1 and CDR2: SQVTM and ANQGSEA. V lost 5 bases, J lost 5 bases, and 13 bases lay in between. The CDR3 sequence: CSVLASTHNEQFF. The CDR3, as DNA: TGCAGCGTTTTGGCTAGCACCCACAATGAGCAGTTCTTC.

V gene TRBV7-9 combines with J gene TRBJ1-5, with D perhaps TRBD1 (6 bases). This CDR3 spans 17 amino acids. Trimming cost V 6 bases and J 2 bases, with 20 bases left between them. Germline-derived CDR1 and CDR2 are SEHNR and FQNEAQ (reference sequence). CDR3 nucleotide sequence: TGTGCCAGCAGTTTCCGCCGGGACACCCCTGGCAATCAGCCCCAGCATTTT. Protein sequence: CASSFRRDTPGNQPQHF.

The gene calls are TRBV5-4 and TRBJ2-1; TRBD1 might be the D (5 bases). This CDR3 has 15 residues. Germline loops: CDR1 SGHNT, CDR2 YYREEE (reference sequence). V was cut by 4 bases and J by 4 bases, with 15 bases left in between. The CDR3 nucleotides are TGTGCCAGCAGCCGCGATAGTAGGGGTTACAATGAGCAGTTCTTC. It translates to CASSRDSRGYNEQFF.

The chain is built from TRBV19 and TRBJ2-1; TRBD1 is a possible D gene (6 bases). The CDR3 spans 14 residues. V shed 4 bases and J shed 1 base, with 8 bases lying between them. Germline V gene data show CDR1 as LNHDA and CDR2 as SQIVND (reference sequence). The CDR3 bases are TGTGCCAGTAGTAAAACAGGGTCCTACAATGAGCAGTTCTTC. Translation gives CASSKTGSYNEQFF.

This chain joins TRBV2 and TRBJ2-5, with no clear D. Germline V gene sequence: CDR1 SNHLY, CDR2 FYNNEI. Trimming pared 6 bases from V and 7 bases from J, leaving 9 bases between. This CDR3 contains 11 residues. The CDR3 DNA reads TGTGCCAGCAGAGACACCTTGACCCAGTACTTC. This translates into CASRDTLTQYF.

This chain connects TRBV2 to TRBJ1-2, with 8 positions matching TRBD1. The CDR3 loop spans 13 amino acids. Germline V gives CDR1 SNHLY, CDR2 FYNNEI. J was trimmed by 2 bases and V by 8 bases; bases with no gene match: 4. CDR3 residues: CASSTGDNYGYTF. The CDR3 DNA reads as TGTGCCAGCTCGACAGGGGACAACTATGGCTACACCTTC.

The chain has TRBV11-2 and TRBJ2-7, with 7 bases fitting TRBD2. Looked up from germline, CDR1 is SGHAT and CDR2 is FQNNGV. Losses at the gene ends were 1 base for V and 2 bases for J; bases not matched to a gene: 5. This CDR3 has 15 amino acids. CDR3 residues: CASSLGAGVTYEQYF. CDR3 sequence (DNA): TGTGCCAGCAGCTTAGGCGCGGGAGTCACCTACGAGCAGTACTTC.

This clone has a single count. This sequence joins TRBV5-1 and TRBJ1-5, with TRBD1 as a possible D gene (5 bases). V was shortened by 4 bases and J by 3 bases, with 11 bases between the two germline ends. The CDR3 has 14 amino acids. Germline V gives CDR1 SGHRS, CDR2 YFSETQ. The CDR3 loop is CASSPSGNNQPQHF. For the CDR3, the DNA is TGCGCCAGCAGCCCGTCAGGGAACAATCAGCCCCAGCATTTT.

CDR3 amino acids: CASSVVGLASYNEQFF. In nucleotides, the CDR3 is TGTGCCAGCAGCGTAGTGGGACTAGCGAGTTACAATGAGCAGTTCTTC. The rearrangement joins TRBV9 to TRBJ2-1, with 10 positions matching TRBD2. The CDR3 runs 16 residues. Germline CDR1 and CDR2: SGDLS and YYNGEE. V trimming: 0 bases; J trimming: 4 bases; junction bases outside the gene matches: 4. Filled out from reference TRBV9 and TRBJ2-1, the complete variable domain reads DSGVTQTPKHLITATGQRVTLRCSPRSGDLSVYWYQQSLDQGLQFLIQYYNGEERAKGNILERFSAQQFPDLHSELNLSSLELGDSALYFCASSVVGLASYNEQFFGPGTRLTVL.

The chain uses TRBV6-5 and TRBJ2-7; TRBD2 might be the D (5 bases). Germline CDR1 reads MNHEY; CDR2 reads SVGAGI. The V and J ends lost 0 bases and 3 bases respectively, with 12 bases between them. The CDR3 extends over 15 amino acids. CDR3 region: CASSYSRVLLYEQYF. CDR3 DNA sequence: TGTGCCAGCAGTTACTCGAGGGTTTTACTCTACGAGCAGTACTTC.

The chain recombines TRBV11-3 with TRBJ2-2, with 9 bases matching TRBD1. The trim removed 4 bases at V and 4 bases at J, leaving 4 bases unmatched. Germline CDR1 reads SGHNT; CDR2 reads YENEEA. The CDR3 spans 15 residues. CDR3 in DNA: TGTGCCAGCAGCTCACAGGGGGCTGGCACCGGGGAGCTGTTTTTT. Its protein is CASSSQGAGTGELFF.

V is TRBV18 and J is TRBJ2-3; no reliable D call. Trimming stripped 6 bases from V and 1 base from J, with 11 bases between. The CDR3 totals 14 residues. Germline V CDR1 and CDR2: KGHSH, LQKENI. The CDR3 DNA reads TGTGCCAGCTCCCCCGACGGAGGCACAGATACGCAGTATTTT. Translating it yields CASSPDGGTDTQYF.